This T cell receptor (beta chain) was sequenced during a study of T cells after yellow fever vaccination (dated by TCRdb to 2018 to 2020). About the study as a whole: The SMART-Seq v4 Ultra Low Input RNA kit was used to prepare libraries from fractions with low cell numbers. To track T-cell clones before and after primary and booster YFV17D yellow fever vaccination, bulk TCR alpha and beta repertoires were sequenced longitudinally. The cohort comprised two healthy male donors, one aged 18 to 29 and one aged 30 to 40 years. Blood was drawn at multiple timepoints before and after primary and secondary immunization, with bulk PBMC replicates and cell subsets isolated. What the research found in general, with its limitations: A small share of clonotypes was detected in both CD4 and CD8 compartments, with the overlap likely arising from convergent recombination. After the booster, most clones that had expanded after primary vaccination were detected again (approximately 97% of CD4 and roughly nine tenths of CD8), suggesting broad maintenance of memory. Because abundant contaminating clonotypes from the bulk population could be contained in FACS-sorted repertoires, computational filtering was required. The study included only a couple of donors, which limits how far the findings can be generalized. The secondary T-cell response was found to be weaker but faster than the primary response, with a peak reached on day 5 rather than on day 15.

The CDR3, from cysteine to phenylalanine, totals 14 residues. The only DNA kept is the CDR3, 42 bases in frame from the first base. Ends trimmed: V by 5 bases, J by 5 bases; bases unmatched to a gene: 6. Taken from the germline V gene, the CDR1 and CDR2 loops are SGHTA and FQGNSA. Only a few counts were recorded for this clonotype. The antigen it recognizes is unknown. Within one base of it there is no much larger clone, and no base qualities were kept. The intended sense of this specimen's treatment or condition label: live attenuated yellow fever vaccine strain. Two biological replicates of bulk PBMCs were collected at each blood-draw timepoint. A standard Ficoll-Paque protocol was used to isolate PBMCs from peripheral blood. RNA was extracted with TriZol from bulk PBMCs, CD4 and CD8 fractions, and dextramer-positive and dextramer-negative fractions. The sample was run on an Illumina NovaSeq 6000. Synthesis of TCR cDNA relied on 5'RACE template switching, a step that introduced a universal primer site along with unique molecular identifiers. Priming for cDNA synthesis came from both the TCR alpha and TCR beta constant segments. Library amplification involved two PCR steps, and the second step added sample barcodes and sequencing adapters. Sequencing of the libraries was done on either Illumina HiSeq 2500 (2x100 bp) or NovaSeq (2x150 bp). From the authors' description of their analysis: Reads were demultiplexed and collapsed into UMI consensus sequences with MIGEC, and V(D)J alignment was performed with MiXCR. Using edgeR on replicate PBMC samples, clonotypes were called vaccine-responding if FDR was below 0.01 and the log2 fold change was above 5 up to day 15. Bulk clonotypes were assigned CD4 or CD8 identity according to which sequenced CD4 or CD8 repertoire held them at higher abundance. TCRdb passed the public sequencing reads through fastp at Q25 and MiXCR, retaining productive beta sequences. Each entry is one CDR3 protein sequence, shown with its most common DNA and genes. The V and J calls and clone size come from TCRdb's table, not from the authors' own analysis. This sample has 400,000 or so distinct CDR3 sequences in its table, and around 20% of those were observed once. The top ten constitute 18% of the sample.

In this chain, TRBV7-2 is recombined with TRBJ2-7; the junction holds 10 bases that match TRBD1. The receptor was isolated from a man between 18 and 35 years old who received the YFV17D yellow fever vaccine. The specimen comprised PBMCs, sampled before the yellow fever booster vaccination. The CDR3 in this case is CASSTGQGTNEQYF. The nucleotides are TGTGCCAGCAGCACGGGACAGGGGACCAACGAGCAGTACTTC. The full variable domain, completed from the reference TRBV7-2 and TRBJ2-7 proteins outside the CDR3, reads GAGVSQSPSNKVTEKGKDVELRCDPISGHTALYWYRQSLGQGLEFLIYFQGNSAPDKSGLPSDRFSAERTGGSVSTLTIQRTQQEDSAVYLCASSTGQGTNEQYFGPGTRLTVT.